These T cell receptor beta chains were read from a single sample in a study of cytomegalovirus exposure and HLA in healthy donors. TCRdb keeps only in-frame clones here, not all; method: immunoSEQ multiplex PCR. Of approximately 130,000 clones in the sample, approximately 85% are singletons; the top ten hold 6% to 8%. The material sequenced was PBMCs. The source of these receptors is a woman in her twenties or thirties in good health and CMV-seropositive. The CDR3 runs from the conserved cysteine through the conserved F or W. A D gene is named only where the DNA matches it firmly. Not every row has a clone size; where given, it reads once, few, many or a size class.

clone_size: .; v_call: TRBV5-6; d_call: .; j_call: TRBJ2-7; cdr3_aa: CASNVGSSYEQYF; cdr3_nt: TGTGCCAGCAACGTAGGGAGCTCCTACGAGCAGTACTTC
clone_size: .; v_call: TRBV7-9; d_call: .; j_call: TRBJ1-1; cdr3_aa: CASSAQVNTEAFF; cdr3_nt: TGTGCCAGCAGTGCCCAGGTGAACACTGAAGCTTTCTTT
clone_size: .; v_call: TRBV25-1; d_call: TRBD1; j_call: TRBJ1-5; cdr3_aa: CASIPQGRGQPQHF; cdr3_nt: TGTGCCAGCATTCCACAGGGGAGAGGCCAGCCCCAGCATTTT
clone_size: few; v_call: TRBV30; d_call: .; j_call: TRBJ2-1; cdr3_aa: CAWSVGGEQFF; cdr3_nt: TGTGCCTGGAGTGTAGGAGGGGAGCAGTTCTTC
clone_size: .; v_call: TRBV9; d_call: .; j_call: TRBJ2-7; cdr3_aa: CASSSDSYEQYF; cdr3_nt: TGTGCCAGCAGCTCAGACAGCTACGAGCAGTACTTC
clone_size: .; v_call: TRBV30; d_call: TRBD2; j_call: TRBJ2-7; cdr3_aa: CAWEGLTSSYEQYF; cdr3_nt: TGTGCCTGGGAGGGTCTGACTAGCAGCTACGAGCAGTACTTC
clone_size: once; v_call: TRBV28; d_call: TRBD1; j_call: TRBJ2-7; cdr3_aa: CASSPIRTGNEQYF; cdr3_nt: TGTGCCAGCAGTCCCATTCGGACAGGGAACGAGCAGTACTTC
clone_size: .; v_call: TRBV7-9; d_call: TRBD1; j_call: TRBJ1-1; cdr3_aa: CSSSFLQGGAFF; cdr3_nt: TGTTCCAGCAGCTTTCTACAGGGGGGAGCTTTCTTT
clone_size: .; v_call: TRBV7-9; d_call: TRBD1; j_call: TRBJ1-2; cdr3_aa: CASTTGEGYTF; cdr3_nt: TGTGCCAGCACTACAGGGGAGGGCTACACCTTC
clone_size: .; v_call: TRBV2; d_call: .; j_call: TRBJ2-7; cdr3_aa: CASSEAGDSYF; cdr3_nt: TGTGCCAGCAGTGAAGCTGGTGACTCGTACTTC
clone_size: .; v_call: TRBV6-1; d_call: TRBD1; j_call: TRBJ2-7; cdr3_aa: CAHSGGQGVTYEQYF; cdr3_nt: TGTGCCCACTCGGGCGGGCAGGGGGTCACCTACGAGCAGTACTTC
clone_size: .; v_call: TRBV5-1; d_call: TRBD1; j_call: TRBJ1-1; cdr3_aa: CASSPRGGAGNTEAFF; cdr3_nt: TGCGCCAGCAGCCCCCGAGGGGGCGCTGGTAACACTGAAGCTTTCTTT
clone_size: .; v_call: TRBV19; d_call: .; j_call: TRBJ1-5; cdr3_aa: CASSARGGASNQPQHF; cdr3_nt: TGTGCCAGTAGTGCTAGGGGGGGGGCCAGCAATCAGCCCCAGCATTTT
clone_size: .; v_call: TRBV7-9; d_call: TRBD1; j_call: TRBJ1-4; cdr3_aa: CASSLGPGQGEKLFF; cdr3_nt: TGTGCCAGCAGCTTAGGTCCGGGACAGGGGGAAAAACTGTTTTTT
clone_size: .; v_call: TRBV28; d_call: .; j_call: TRBJ1-5; cdr3_aa: CASRGRLEGNQPQHF; cdr3_nt: TGTGCCAGCCGAGGACGTCTGGAGGGCAATCAGCCCCAGCATTTT
clone_size: .; v_call: TRBV5-1; d_call: TRBD1; j_call: TRBJ1-2; cdr3_aa: CASSPLPLGGSNYGYTF; cdr3_nt: TGCGCCAGCAGCCCCCTTCCTCTAGGGGGCTCTAACTATGGCTACACCTTC
clone_size: .; v_call: TRBV28; d_call: .; j_call: TRBJ1-2; cdr3_aa: CAGQGLNYGYTF; cdr3_nt: TGTGCCGGCCAGGGGCTCAACTATGGCTACACCTTC
clone_size: .; v_call: TRBV4-2; d_call: TRBD2; j_call: TRBJ2-2; cdr3_aa: CASSQEGAGTYTGELFF; cdr3_nt: TGTGCCAGCAGCCAAGAAGGAGCGGGGACTTACACCGGGGAGCTGTTTTTT
clone_size: .; v_call: TRBV9; d_call: .; j_call: TRBJ1-2; cdr3_aa: CASSVGRGDYGYTF; cdr3_nt: TGTGCCAGCAGCGTAGGCAGGGGAGACTATGGCTACACCTTC
clone_size: .; v_call: TRBV19; d_call: .; j_call: TRBJ2-2; cdr3_aa: CASTSNGGANTGELFF; cdr3_nt: TGTGCCAGTACCTCGAATGGGGGGGCAAACACCGGGGAGCTGTTTTTT
clone_size: .; v_call: TRBV6-5; d_call: .; j_call: TRBJ2-2; cdr3_aa: CASSYLEGTGELFF; cdr3_nt: TGTGCCAGCAGTTACTTGGAGGGGACCGGGGAGCTGTTTTTT
clone_size: .; v_call: TRBV7-9; d_call: .; j_call: TRBJ1-2; cdr3_aa: CASSPTVANYGYTF; cdr3_nt: TGTGCCAGCAGCCCCACGGTAGCCAACTATGGCTACACCTTC
clone_size: .; v_call: TRBV6-6; d_call: TRBD2; j_call: TRBJ2-3; cdr3_aa: CASSQLAPRTDTQYF; cdr3_nt: TGTGCCAGCAGTCAACTAGCGCCGCGCACAGATACGCAGTATTTT
clone_size: .; v_call: TRBV4-1; d_call: TRBD1; j_call: TRBJ1-1; cdr3_aa: CASSPGQSNTEAFF; cdr3_nt: TGCGCCAGCAGTCCGGGACAGTCGAACACTGAAGCTTTCTTT
clone_size: .; v_call: TRBV28; d_call: TRBD1; j_call: TRBJ1-1; cdr3_aa: CASSPRPGQGMGTEAFF; cdr3_nt: TGTGCCAGCAGTCCACGCCCGGGACAGGGAATGGGAACTGAAGCTTTCTTT
clone_size: .; v_call: TRBV25-1; d_call: TRBD2; j_call: TRBJ2-1; cdr3_aa: CASSTSGRYNEQFF; cdr3_nt: TGTGCCAGCAGTACCAGCGGGAGGTACAATGAGCAGTTCTTC
clone_size: few; v_call: TRBV28; d_call: .; j_call: TRBJ2-3; cdr3_aa: CASSLTGRRTDTQYF; cdr3_nt: TGTGCCAGCAGTTTAACAGGCAGGAGAACAGATACGCAGTATTTT
clone_size: .; v_call: TRBV5-5; d_call: .; j_call: TRBJ1-2; cdr3_aa: CASSLAVGRYGYTF; cdr3_nt: TGTGCCAGCAGCTTGGCAGTGGGGAGGTATGGCTACACCTTC
clone_size: once; v_call: TRBV5-5; d_call: .; j_call: TRBJ1-5; cdr3_aa: CASSRGDSNQPQHF; cdr3_nt: TGTGCCAGCAGCCGAGGCGATAGCAATCAGCCCCAGCATTTT
clone_size: .; v_call: TRBV6-5; d_call: .; j_call: TRBJ2-1; cdr3_aa: CASSYSSGEAYNEQFF; cdr3_nt: TGTGCCAGCAGTTACTCGTCAGGGGAAGCCTACAATGAGCAGTTCTTC
clone_size: .; v_call: TRBV27; d_call: TRBD1; j_call: TRBJ2-7; cdr3_aa: CASSPSRGPSSYEQYF; cdr3_nt: TGTGCCAGCAGTCCTTCCAGGGGGCCAAGCTCCTACGAGCAGTACTTC
clone_size: .; v_call: TRBV6-1; d_call: .; j_call: TRBJ1-5; cdr3_aa: CASSEDRVSPNQPQHF; cdr3_nt: TGTGCCAGCAGTGAAGACCGGGTCTCCCCCAATCAGCCCCAGCATTTT
clone_size: once; v_call: TRBV30; d_call: .; j_call: TRBJ1-2; cdr3_aa: CAWSVRAEGYTF; cdr3_nt: TGTGCCTGGAGTGTACGAGCGGAGGGCTACACCTTC
clone_size: once; v_call: TRBV7-9; d_call: .; j_call: TRBJ2-5; cdr3_aa: CSSSFRGEETQYF; cdr3_nt: TGTTCCAGCAGCTTCAGGGGGGAAGAGACCCAGTACTTC
clone_size: once; v_call: TRBV2; d_call: TRBD1; j_call: TRBJ1-2; cdr3_aa: CASSPSGQGSYTF; cdr3_nt: TGTGCCAGCAGCCCTTCGGGACAGGGGTCCTACACCTTC
clone_size: .; v_call: TRBV27; d_call: .; j_call: TRBJ2-1; cdr3_aa: CASSPLASDNEQFF; cdr3_nt: TGTGCCAGCAGTCCCCTAGCGAGTGACAATGAGCAGTTCTTC
clone_size: .; v_call: TRBV28; d_call: .; j_call: TRBJ2-1; cdr3_aa: CASSPVLPGAYNEQFF; cdr3_nt: TGTGCCAGCAGTCCAGTACTCCCAGGGGCCTACAATGAGCAGTTCTTC
clone_size: .; v_call: TRBV4-1; d_call: .; j_call: TRBJ1-4; cdr3_aa: CASSMRAANEKLFF; cdr3_nt: TGCGCCAGCAGTATGAGGGCGGCTAATGAAAAACTGTTTTTT
clone_size: .; v_call: TRBV12-5; d_call: .; j_call: TRBJ2-3; cdr3_aa: CASGPGGTDTQYF; cdr3_nt: TGTGCTAGTGGTCCAGGGGGGACAGACACGCAGTATTTT
clone_size: few; v_call: TRBV7-6; d_call: .; j_call: TRBJ2-7; cdr3_aa: CASSRDVSRGGEQYF; cdr3_nt: TGTGCCAGCAGCCGCGACGTGAGCCGGGGAGGCGAGCAGTACTTC
clone_size: .; v_call: TRBV4-1; d_call: TRBD1; j_call: TRBJ2-7; cdr3_aa: CASSHPDRANEQYF; cdr3_nt: TGCGCCAGCAGCCACCCGGACAGGGCCAACGAGCAGTACTTC
clone_size: few; v_call: TRBV30; d_call: TRBD1; j_call: TRBJ2-5; cdr3_aa: CAWSLLRDRGAETQYF; cdr3_nt: TGTGCCTGGAGTCTTCTCCGGGACAGGGGCGCGGAGACCCAGTACTTC
clone_size: .; v_call: TRBV28; d_call: .; j_call: TRBJ1-5; cdr3_aa: CASTPAVGAYSNQPQHF; cdr3_nt: TGTGCCAGCACCCCGGCTGTTGGGGCCTATAGCAATCAGCCCCAGCATTTT
clone_size: .; v_call: TRBV30; d_call: .; j_call: TRBJ2-5; cdr3_aa: CAWASRETQYF; cdr3_nt: TGTGCCTGGGCCTCGAGGGAGACCCAGTACTTC
clone_size: .; v_call: TRBV2; d_call: TRBD2; j_call: TRBJ2-3; cdr3_aa: CASSGGLADTQYF; cdr3_nt: TGTGCCAGCAGTGGCGGACTAGCGGATACGCAGTATTTT
clone_size: .; v_call: TRBV28; d_call: .; j_call: TRBJ1-1; cdr3_aa: CATKQGQNTEAFF; cdr3_nt: TGTGCCACTAAACAGGGACAGAACACTGAAGCTTTCTTT